This TCR beta chain was identified during a study of T cells and copy number aberrations in small-cell lung cancer. Repertoires were generated with immunoSEQ multiplex PCR, while TCRdb's copy carries only in-frame clones and drops some. The table lists roughly 150 clones, about 95% of them singletons. Notes on the study in general: Higher copy number aberration burden correlated negatively with tumor T-cell density, richness and clonality. Compared with adjacent lung tissue, tumors had lower T-cell richness and clonality and non-significantly lower density. The study's sample size was small, so findings need validation.

As for this clone: The target antigen is unknown. The DNA is omitted, as the CDR3 cannot be located on it reliably, and the CDR3 follows TCRdb's listing.

The CDR3 length is 16 residues, termini included. CDR1 is SQVTM, CDR2 ANQGSEA, per germline. This receptor was taken from a man aged 35-49 years with small cell lung cancer. The sequenced sample consisted of tumor tissue. This chain links TRBV29-1 with TRBJ2-2; TRBD2, the D gene given by the table, was not confirmed from the DNA. This chain's CDR3 is CSVARGAGGGTGELVF.